The rows below give T cell receptor beta chains drawn from one sample of a study of naive and memory T cell subsets. One entry per CDR3 protein results from TCRdb running MiXCR on the UMI-ligation and nested PCR reads. The sample consists of over 75,000 distinct CDR3 sequences, around 13% of them appearing once. Sequenced sample: central memory CD4+ T cells from blood. All receptors derive from a human donor in good health. CDR3s include the opening cysteine and the closing phenylalanine or tryptophan. The order of the fields is V gene, D gene, J gene, clone size, CDR3 protein, CDR3 DNA. The D gene is left open where the match is weak. Size is omitted from some rows. Given values are once, few, many or a class for expanded clones.

v_call: TRBV12-3/TRBV12-4
d_call: NA
j_call: TRBJ2-7
clone_size: many
cdr3_aa: CASGGGWPPPLVREQYF
cdr3_nt: TGTGCCAGCGGAGGCGGGTGGCCCCCACCCCTTGTGCGGGAGCAGTACTTC

v_call: TRBV28
d_call: TRBD2
j_call: TRBJ2-7
clone_size: many
cdr3_aa: CASRGGGASNEQYF
cdr3_nt: TGTGCCAGCAGGGGGGGGGGAGCGAGCAACGAGCAGTACTTC

v_call: TRBV4-3
d_call: TRBD2
j_call: TRBJ2-1
clone_size: few
cdr3_aa: CASSQGTSGVPSYNEQFF
cdr3_nt: TGCGCCAGCAGCCAAGGGACTAGCGGCGTTCCTTCCTACAATGAGCAGTTCTTC

v_call: TRBV5-1
d_call: TRBD1
j_call: TRBJ2-7
clone_size: once
cdr3_aa: CASGTEYYEQYF
cdr3_nt: TGCGCCAGCGGGACAGAATACTACGAGCAGTACTTC

v_call: TRBV9
d_call: TRBD2
j_call: TRBJ2-5
clone_size: many
cdr3_aa: CASSVGVSGSTETQYF
cdr3_nt: TGTGCCAGCAGCGTGGGGGTTAGCGGGAGCACAGAGACCCAGTACTTC

v_call: TRBV7-2
d_call: TRBD2
j_call: TRBJ2-7
clone_size: few
cdr3_aa: CASSHGLAGEEQYF
cdr3_nt: TGTGCCAGCAGCCACGGACTAGCGGGAGAAGAGCAGTACTTC

v_call: TRBV23-1
d_call: TRBD1
j_call: TRBJ2-1
clone_size: NA
cdr3_aa: CASSHLDRRGQAGYNEQFF
cdr3_nt: TGCGCCAGCAGTCATTTAGATCGCAGGGGGCAAGCGGGCTACAATGAGCAGTTCTTC

v_call: TRBV18
d_call: NA
j_call: TRBJ2-7
clone_size: NA
cdr3_aa: CASSPMPTHEQYF
cdr3_nt: TGTGCCAGCTCACCGATGCCCACTCACGAGCAGTACTTC

v_call: TRBV5-4
d_call: TRBD2
j_call: TRBJ2-5
clone_size: few
cdr3_aa: CASSLMTSAQETQYF
cdr3_nt: TGTGCCAGCAGCTTAATGACTAGCGCCCAAGAGACCCAGTACTTC

v_call: TRBV4-1
d_call: NA
j_call: TRBJ2-7
clone_size: few
cdr3_aa: CASGSSYEQYF
cdr3_nt: TGCGCCAGTGGGTCTTCCTACGAGCAGTACTTC

v_call: TRBV20-1
d_call: NA
j_call: TRBJ2-1
clone_size: few
cdr3_aa: CSARPLERSYNEQFF
cdr3_nt: TGCAGTGCTAGACCTCTTGAACGCTCCTACAATGAGCAGTTCTTC

v_call: TRBV29-1
d_call: NA
j_call: TRBJ2-3
clone_size: few
cdr3_aa: CSVDSGAPTDTQYF
cdr3_nt: TGCAGCGTTGATTCGGGGGCCCCCACAGATACGCAGTATTTT

v_call: TRBV5-6
d_call: NA
j_call: TRBJ2-1
clone_size: few
cdr3_aa: CASSFPGRRYNEQFF
cdr3_nt: TGTGCCAGCAGCTTTCCGGGACGACGCTACAATGAGCAGTTCTTC

v_call: TRBV7-2
d_call: TRBD2
j_call: TRBJ2-3
clone_size: many
cdr3_aa: CASSLGALAGGRWDTQYF
cdr3_nt: TGTGCCAGCAGTTTAGGGGCGCTAGCGGGAGGCCGATGGGATACGCAGTATTTT

v_call: TRBV5-5
d_call: NA
j_call: TRBJ2-3
clone_size: many
cdr3_aa: CASSSRTVPQYF
cdr3_nt: TGTGCCAGCAGCTCTAGGACAGTACCGCAGTATTTT

v_call: TRBV20-1
d_call: TRBD1
j_call: TRBJ2-3
clone_size: NA
cdr3_aa: CSAMGQNTDTQYF
cdr3_nt: TGCAGTGCCATGGGACAGAACACAGATACGCAGTATTTT

v_call: TRBV2
d_call: NA
j_call: TRBJ1-2
clone_size: NA
cdr3_aa: CASSVTDRAYGYTF
cdr3_nt: TGTGCCAGCAGTGTAACTGACAGAGCCTATGGCTACACCTTC

v_call: TRBV7-2
d_call: NA
j_call: TRBJ2-5
clone_size: few
cdr3_aa: CASSLVLMLGRGAETQYF
cdr3_nt: TGTGCCAGCAGCTTAGTGTTGATGTTGGGCAGAGGCGCAGAGACCCAGTACTTC

v_call: TRBV5-1
d_call: NA
j_call: TRBJ2-7
clone_size: NA
cdr3_aa: CASSWGATRSYEQYF
cdr3_nt: TGCGCCAGCAGTTGGGGCGCTACTCGTTCCTACGAGCAGTACTTC

v_call: TRBV12-3/TRBV12-4
d_call: NA
j_call: TRBJ1-2
clone_size: NA
cdr3_aa: CASSLGQSVDYGYTF
cdr3_nt: TGTGCCAGCAGTTTAGGACAGTCTGTGGACTATGGCTACACCTTC

v_call: TRBV7-2
d_call: NA
j_call: TRBJ2-3
clone_size: NA
cdr3_aa: CASSEMDTQYF
cdr3_nt: TGTGCCAGCAGCGAGATGGATACGCAGTATTTT